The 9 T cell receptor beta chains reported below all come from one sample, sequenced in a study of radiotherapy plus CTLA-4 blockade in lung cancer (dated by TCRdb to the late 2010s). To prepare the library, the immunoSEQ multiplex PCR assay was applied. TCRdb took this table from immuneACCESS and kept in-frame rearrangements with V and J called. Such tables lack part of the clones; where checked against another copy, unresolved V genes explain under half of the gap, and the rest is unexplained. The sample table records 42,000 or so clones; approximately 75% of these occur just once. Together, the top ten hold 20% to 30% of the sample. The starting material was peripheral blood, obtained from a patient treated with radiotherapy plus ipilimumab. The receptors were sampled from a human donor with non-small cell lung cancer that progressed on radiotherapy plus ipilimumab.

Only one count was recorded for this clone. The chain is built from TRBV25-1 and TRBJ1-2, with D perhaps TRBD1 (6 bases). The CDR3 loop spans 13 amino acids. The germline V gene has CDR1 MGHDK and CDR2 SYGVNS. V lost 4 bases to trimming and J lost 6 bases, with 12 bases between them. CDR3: CASSGEGGHGYTF. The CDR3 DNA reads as TGTGCCAGCAGTGGGGAGGGGGGACATGGCTACACCTTC.

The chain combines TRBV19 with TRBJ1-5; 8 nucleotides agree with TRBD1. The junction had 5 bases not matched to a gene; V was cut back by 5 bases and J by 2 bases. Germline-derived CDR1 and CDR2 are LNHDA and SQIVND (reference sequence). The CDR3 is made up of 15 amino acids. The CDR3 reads CASSPAGQGNQPQHF. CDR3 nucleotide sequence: TGTGCCAGTAGTCCAGCGGGACAGGGCAATCAGCCCCAGCATTTT.

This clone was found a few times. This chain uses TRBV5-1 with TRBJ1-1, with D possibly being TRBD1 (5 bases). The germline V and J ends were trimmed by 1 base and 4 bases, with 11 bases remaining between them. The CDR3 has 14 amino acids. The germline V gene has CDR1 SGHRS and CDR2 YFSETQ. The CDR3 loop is CASSLISGGTEAFF. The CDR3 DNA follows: TGCGCCAGCAGCTTGATATCGGGGGGCACTGAAGCTTTCTTT.

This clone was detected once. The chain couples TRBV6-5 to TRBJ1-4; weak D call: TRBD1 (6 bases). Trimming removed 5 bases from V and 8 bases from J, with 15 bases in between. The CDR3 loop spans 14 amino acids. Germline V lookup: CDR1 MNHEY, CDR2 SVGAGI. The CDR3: CASSDRTDGEKLFF. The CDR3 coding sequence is TGTGCCAGCAGTGACAGGACAGATGGAGAAAAACTGTTTTTT.

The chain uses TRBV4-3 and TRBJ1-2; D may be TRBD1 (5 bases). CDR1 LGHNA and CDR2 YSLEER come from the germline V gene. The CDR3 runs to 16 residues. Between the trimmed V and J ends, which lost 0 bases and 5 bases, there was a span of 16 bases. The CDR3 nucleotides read TGCGCCAGCAGCCAAGAGATGGGAAGTCGGACATATGGCTACACCTTC. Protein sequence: CASSQEMGSRTYGYTF.

The CDR3 bases are TGTGCCAGCAGCCCCAGGGGCACCGGGGAGCTGTTTTTT. Residues: CASSPRGTGELFF. The gene calls are TRBV9 and TRBJ2-2, with D maybe TRBD1 (6 bases). Germline CDR1 reads SGDLS; CDR2 reads YYNGEE. The length of the CDR3 is 13 residues. The V gene lost 4 bases and the J gene lost 4 bases, with 8 bases spanning the gap.

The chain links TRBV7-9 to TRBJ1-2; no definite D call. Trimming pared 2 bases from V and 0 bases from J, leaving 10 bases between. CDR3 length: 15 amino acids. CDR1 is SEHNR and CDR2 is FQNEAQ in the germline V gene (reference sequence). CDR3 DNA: TGTGCCAGCAGCTTAATCGGCGGCTCTAACTATGGCTACACCTTC. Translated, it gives CASSLIGGSNYGYTF.

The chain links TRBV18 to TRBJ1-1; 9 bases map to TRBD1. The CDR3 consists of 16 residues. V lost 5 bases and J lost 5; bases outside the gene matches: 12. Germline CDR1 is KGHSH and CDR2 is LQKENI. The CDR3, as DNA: TGTGCCAGCTCAGTTACGGGACAGGGTATGAGGACTGAAGCTTTCTTT. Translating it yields CASSVTGQGMRTEAFF.

The CDR3: CASSPGTGGNEQFF. CDR3 coding DNA: TGTGCCAGCTCACCCGGGACCGGGGGAAATGAGCAGTTCTTC. The gene calls are TRBV18 and TRBJ2-1; D may be TRBD2 (6 bases). The CDR3 covers 14 residues. Trimming took 3 bases from V and 7 from J, leaving 13 bases between them. Germline loops: CDR1 KGHSH, CDR2 LQKENI.